Reported below is one T cell receptor (beta chain). This record comes from a study of blood T cell repertoires in COVID-19. Whole-study context: Sample material is recorded as cDNA or gDNA derived from T cells, B-cell-depleted T cells, or PBMCs.

Original processing methods: From reference gene primer amplification, estimates of nucleated cell counts were derived. Profiling relied on immunoSEQ multiplex PCR, and the TCRdb table lists in-frame clones only, not all of them. D and trimming come from the DNA, and the V and J calls and clone size come from that table. The data hold around 140,000 clones, with approximately 90% observed a single time. CDR3 length: 16 amino acids. Sequenced input: peripheral blood. This receptor was taken from a human donor in a cohort sampled during active COVID-19. J is TRBJ2-2 and V is TRBV21-1; the table's D call TRBD2 went unverified against the DNA. TRBV21-1 represents a pseudogene. The CDR3 spells CASSFAGTPLAGELFF. The CDR3 region has the DNA TGTGCCAGCAGCTTTGCGGGAACCCCCCTGGCCGGGGAGCTGTTTTTT.